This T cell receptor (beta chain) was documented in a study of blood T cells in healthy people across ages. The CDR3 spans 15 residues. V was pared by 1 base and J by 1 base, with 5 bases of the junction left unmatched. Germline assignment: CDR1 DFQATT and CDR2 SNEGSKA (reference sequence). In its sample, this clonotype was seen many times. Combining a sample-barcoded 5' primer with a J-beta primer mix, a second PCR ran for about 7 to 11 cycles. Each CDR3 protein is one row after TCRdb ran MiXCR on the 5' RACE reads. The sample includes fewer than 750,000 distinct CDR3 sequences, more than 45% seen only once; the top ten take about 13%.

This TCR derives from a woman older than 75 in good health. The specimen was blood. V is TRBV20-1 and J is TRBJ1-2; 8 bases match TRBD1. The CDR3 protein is CSARVVTGGNYGYTF. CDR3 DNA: TGCAGTGCTAGAGTTGTAACAGGGGGTAACTATGGCTACACCTTC.